This record concerns one T cell receptor beta chain sequence. Its antigen is not known. The sample belongs to a study of Tregs in tolerant kidney transplant recipients. Assay: immunoSEQ multiplex PCR; the TCRdb copy retains only in-frame clones and omits some. The sample comprises about 110,000 clones, around 87% of which are singletons, and approximately 0.34% rests with the top ten. Study-level results: Antigen-driven expansion was suggested because donor-specific Tregs expanded more than all Tregs in tolerant patients. Few patients were studied, so findings need validation in larger groups.

Trimming took off 6 bases at V and 4 bases at J, with 7 bases between the two ends. The CDR3 spans 12 residues. Looked up from germline, CDR1 is LNHDA and CDR2 is SQIVND (reference sequence). The chain is built from TRBV19 and TRBJ1-5; D call uncertain. This material consisted of CD4+ T cells from blood, taken before the transplant. This receptor was identified in a human donor who received a combined kidney and bone marrow transplant. CDR3 in DNA: TGTGCCAGTAGCGGAGGGAATCAGCCCCAGCATTTT. Protein product: CASSGGNQPQHF.